This T cell receptor (beta chain) came from a study of CD8 T cells in Susac syndrome. Regarding this clonotype: Its antigen is undetermined.

CD8+ and CD4+ blood T cells underwent TCR beta sequencing. Patients with Susac syndrome met diagnostic criteria that were recently defined for definite or probable disease. Study conclusions and caveats: Clonal expansion was not seen in any Susac syndrome CD4+ T cell repertoire. It was acknowledged in the study that the number of individuals who were included in its TCR sequencing and HLA analysis was relatively small.

V shed 6 bases, J shed 4 bases, and the junction held 4 bases outside the gene matches. CDR1 and CDR2 (germline): MNHEY, SVGEGT. This CDR3 has 13 amino acids. cDNA came from about 0.5 to 1 ug RNA primed by random hexamers. TCRdb reprocessed the immunoSEQ multiplex PCR reads with MiXCR, giving one entry per CDR3 protein. The repertoire holds 150,000 or so distinct CDR3 sequences, 95% to 97% seen once, with approximately 0.12% in the top ten. The sample consisted of CD4+ T cells from PBMCs. The receptor comes from a human donor with Susac syndrome. V is TRBV6-2 or TRBV6-3 and J is TRBJ2-5; 8 bases fit TRBD1. CDR3 residues: CASSRGRLETQYF. The CDR3, as DNA: TGTGCCAGCAGCAGGGGGCGCTTAGAGACCCAGTACTTC.